This T cell receptor beta chain was captured in a study of blood T cell repertoires in COVID-19. Study background: Acute-phase and convalescent COVID-19 samples originated in the United States, Italy and Spain.

Trimming took off 0 bases at V and 5 bases at J, with 10 bases between the two ends. This CDR3 is built from 14 residues. Looked up from germline, CDR1 is MNHEY and CDR2 is SMNVEV (reference sequence). Clones were read by immunoSEQ multiplex PCR, and TCRdb kept only the in-frame ones, dropping some. Of tens of thousands of clones in the sample, about 91% were seen once. Sample: peripheral blood. The sequence was collected from a man in his fifties or sixties with active COVID-19. The chain links TRBV27 to TRBJ2-5; weak D call: TRBD1 (6 bases). CDR3 loop: CASSLSRGGETQYF. The CDR3 DNA sequence: TGTGCCAGCAGTTTATCCAGGGGTGGGGAGACCCAGTACTTC.